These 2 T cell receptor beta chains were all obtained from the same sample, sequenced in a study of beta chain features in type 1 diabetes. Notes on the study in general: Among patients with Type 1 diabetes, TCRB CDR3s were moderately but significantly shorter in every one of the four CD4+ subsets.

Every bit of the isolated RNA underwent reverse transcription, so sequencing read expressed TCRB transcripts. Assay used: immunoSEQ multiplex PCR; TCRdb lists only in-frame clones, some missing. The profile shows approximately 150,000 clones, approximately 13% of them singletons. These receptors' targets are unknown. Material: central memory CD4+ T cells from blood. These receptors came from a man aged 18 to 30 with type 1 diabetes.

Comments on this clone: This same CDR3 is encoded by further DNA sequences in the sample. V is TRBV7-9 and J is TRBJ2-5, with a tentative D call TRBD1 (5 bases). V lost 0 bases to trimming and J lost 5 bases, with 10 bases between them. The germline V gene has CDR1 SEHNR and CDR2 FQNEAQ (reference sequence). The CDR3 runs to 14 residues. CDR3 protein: CASSLAPPGETQYF. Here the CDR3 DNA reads TGTGCCAGCAGCTTAGCACCCCCAGGGGAGACCCAGTACTTC.

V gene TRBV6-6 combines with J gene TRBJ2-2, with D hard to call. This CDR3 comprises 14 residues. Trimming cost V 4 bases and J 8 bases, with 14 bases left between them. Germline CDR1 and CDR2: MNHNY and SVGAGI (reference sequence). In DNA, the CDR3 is TGTGCCAGCAGTTCCGGGCCCCGTCGGGGGGAGCTGTTTTTT. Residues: CASSSGPRRGELFF.